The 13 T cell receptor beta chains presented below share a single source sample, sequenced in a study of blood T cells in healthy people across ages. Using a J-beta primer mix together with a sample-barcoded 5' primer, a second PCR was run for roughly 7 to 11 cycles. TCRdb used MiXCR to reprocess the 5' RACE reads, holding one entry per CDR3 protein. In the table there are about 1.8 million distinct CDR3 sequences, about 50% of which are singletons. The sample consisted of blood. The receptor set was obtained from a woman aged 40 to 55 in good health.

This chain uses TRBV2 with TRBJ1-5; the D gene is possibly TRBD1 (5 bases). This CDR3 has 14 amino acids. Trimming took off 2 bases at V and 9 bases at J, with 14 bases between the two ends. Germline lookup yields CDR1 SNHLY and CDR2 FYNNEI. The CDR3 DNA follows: TGTGCCAGCAGTGAATTGGCAGGGCCTTTGCCCCAGCATTTT. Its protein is CASSELAGPLPQHF.

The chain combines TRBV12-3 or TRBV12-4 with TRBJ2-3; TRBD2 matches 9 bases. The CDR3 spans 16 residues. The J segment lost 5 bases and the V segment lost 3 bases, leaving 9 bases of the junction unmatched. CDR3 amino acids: CASSFSLAGKVDTQYF. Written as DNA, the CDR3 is TGTGCCAGCAGTTTCAGTCTAGCGGGAAAGGTAGATACGCAGTATTTT.

The CDR3 is CASSHQFDGTGSNEQFF. CDR3 in DNA: TGTGCCAGCAGCCATCAGTTTGATGGGACAGGGAGCAATGAGCAGTTCTTC. This chain joins TRBV4-2 and TRBJ2-1; 9 positions match TRBD1. Germline V CDR1 and CDR2: LGHNA, YNFKEQ. The CDR3 runs 17 residues. V was clipped by 3 bases and J by 6 bases; unmatched bases: 12.

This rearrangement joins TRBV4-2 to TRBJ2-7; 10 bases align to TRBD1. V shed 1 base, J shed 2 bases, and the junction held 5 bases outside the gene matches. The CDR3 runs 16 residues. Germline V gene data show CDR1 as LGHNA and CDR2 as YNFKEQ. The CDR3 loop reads CASSQARQGATYEQYF. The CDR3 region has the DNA TGTGCCAGCAGCCAAGCCCGACAGGGGGCTACCTACGAGCAGTACTTC.

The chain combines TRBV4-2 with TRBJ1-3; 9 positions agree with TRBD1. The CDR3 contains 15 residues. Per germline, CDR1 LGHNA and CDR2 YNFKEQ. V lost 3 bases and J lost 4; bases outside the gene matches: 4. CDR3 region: CASSHRQGEGNTIYF. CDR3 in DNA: TGTGCCAGCAGCCACCGACAGGGGGAAGGAAACACCATATATTTT.

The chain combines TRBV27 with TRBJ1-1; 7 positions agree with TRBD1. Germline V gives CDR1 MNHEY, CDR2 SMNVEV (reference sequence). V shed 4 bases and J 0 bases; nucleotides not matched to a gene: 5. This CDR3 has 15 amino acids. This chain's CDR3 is CASSSAGTVNTEAFF. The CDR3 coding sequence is TGTGCCAGCAGTTCAGCCGGGACAGTGAACACTGAAGCTTTCTTT.

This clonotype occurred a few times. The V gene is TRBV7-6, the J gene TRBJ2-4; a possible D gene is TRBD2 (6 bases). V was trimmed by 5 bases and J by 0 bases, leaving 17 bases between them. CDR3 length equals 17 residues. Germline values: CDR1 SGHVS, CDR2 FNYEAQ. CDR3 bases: TGTGCCAGCAGCGCAACCGTTGGCGGGGTAGCCAAAAACATTCAGTACTTC. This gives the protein CASSATVGGVAKNIQYF.

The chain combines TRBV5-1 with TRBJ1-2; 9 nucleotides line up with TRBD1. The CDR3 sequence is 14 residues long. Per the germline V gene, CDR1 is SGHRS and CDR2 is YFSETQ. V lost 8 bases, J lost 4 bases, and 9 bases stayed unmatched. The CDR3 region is CASSPRDRAYGYTF. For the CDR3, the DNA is TGCGCCAGTAGTCCGCGGGACAGGGCCTATGGCTACACCTTC.

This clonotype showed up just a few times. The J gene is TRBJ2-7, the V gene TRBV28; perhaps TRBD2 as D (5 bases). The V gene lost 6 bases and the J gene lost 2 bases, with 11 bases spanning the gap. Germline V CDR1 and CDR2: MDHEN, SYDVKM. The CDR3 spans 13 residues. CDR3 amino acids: CASSPGMAYEQYF. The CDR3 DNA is TGTGCCAGCAGCCCGGGGATGGCCTACGAGCAGTACTTC.

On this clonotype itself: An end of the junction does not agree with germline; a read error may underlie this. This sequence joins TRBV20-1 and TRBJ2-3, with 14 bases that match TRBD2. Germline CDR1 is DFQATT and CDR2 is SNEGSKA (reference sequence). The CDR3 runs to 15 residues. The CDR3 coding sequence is TGCAGTGCCTCCGGGACTAGCGGGAGCACAGGTACGCAGTATTTT. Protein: CSASGTSGSTGTQYF.

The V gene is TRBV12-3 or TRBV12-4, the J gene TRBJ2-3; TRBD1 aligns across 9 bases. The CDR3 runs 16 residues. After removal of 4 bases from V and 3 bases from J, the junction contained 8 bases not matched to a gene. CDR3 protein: CASSSGQGGMTDTQYF. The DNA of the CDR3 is TGTGCCAGCAGTTCGGGACAGGGAGGAATGACAGATACGCAGTATTTT.

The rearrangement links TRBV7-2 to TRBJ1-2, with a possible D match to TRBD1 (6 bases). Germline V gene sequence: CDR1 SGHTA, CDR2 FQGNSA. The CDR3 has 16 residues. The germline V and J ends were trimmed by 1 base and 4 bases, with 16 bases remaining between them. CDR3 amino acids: CASSLGGQGKTYGYTF. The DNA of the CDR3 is TGTGCCAGCAGCTTAGGGGGACAAGGGAAGACCTATGGCTACACCTTC.

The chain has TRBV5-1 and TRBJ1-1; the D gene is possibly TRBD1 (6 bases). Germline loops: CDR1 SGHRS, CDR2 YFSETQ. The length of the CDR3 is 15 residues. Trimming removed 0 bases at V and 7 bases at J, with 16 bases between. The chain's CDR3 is CASSLVAGVFGEAFF. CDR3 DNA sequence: TGCGCCAGCAGCTTGGTTGCAGGGGTGTTTGGTGAAGCTTTCTTT. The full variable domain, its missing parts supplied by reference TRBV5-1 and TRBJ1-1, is KAGVTQTPRYLIKTRGQQVTLSCSPISGHRSVSWYQQTPGQGLQFLFEYFSETQRNKGNFPGRFSGRQFSNSRSEMNVSTLELGDSALYLCASSLVAGVFGEAFFGQGTRLTVV.